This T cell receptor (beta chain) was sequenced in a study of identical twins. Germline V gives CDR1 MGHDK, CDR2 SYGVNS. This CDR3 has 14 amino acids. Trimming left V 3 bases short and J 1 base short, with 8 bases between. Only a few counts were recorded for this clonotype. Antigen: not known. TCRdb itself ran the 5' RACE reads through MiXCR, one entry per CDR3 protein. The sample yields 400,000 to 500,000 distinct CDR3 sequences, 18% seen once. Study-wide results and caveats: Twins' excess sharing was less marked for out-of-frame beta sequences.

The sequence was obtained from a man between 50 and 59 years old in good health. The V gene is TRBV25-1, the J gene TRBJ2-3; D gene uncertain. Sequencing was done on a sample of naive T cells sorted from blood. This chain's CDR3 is CASSDYVGTDTQYF. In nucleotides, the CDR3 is TGTGCCAGCAGTGATTACGTCGGCACAGATACGCAGTATTTT.